The 31 T cell receptor beta chains presented below share a single source sample, sequenced in a study of cytomegalovirus exposure and HLA in healthy donors. PCR primers comprised 60 Vbeta and 13 Jbeta primers. TCRdb's copy holds only in-frame clones and misses some; the assay was immunoSEQ multiplex PCR. The table records more than 140,000 clones, roughly four fifths of them present only once. Sequencing used PBMCs. These TCRs come from a man between 18 and 29 years old in good health and CMV-seropositive.

V and J are TRBV4-1 and TRBJ1-1; unclear D gene. The CDR3 has 15 residues. Germline CDR1 and CDR2: MGHRA and YSYEKL. The V and J ends lost 0 bases and 1 base respectively, with 9 bases between them. This CDR3 is CASSQDSGGNTEAFF. CDR3 DNA sequence: TGCGCCAGCAGCCAAGATTCCGGCGGGAACACTGAAGCTTTCTTT.

The chain is built from TRBV10-3 and TRBJ2-5; 8 bases fit TRBD2. TRBJ2-7 explains the end of the DNA better; the J call may be wrong. Germline-derived CDR1 and CDR2 are ENHRY and SYGVKD. This CDR3 spans 14 amino acids. The CDR3 nucleotides read TGTGCCATCACGAATCTAGCGGGTGGCTACGAGCAGTACTTC. Its protein product is CAITNLAGGYEQYF.

This sequence joins TRBV5-6 and TRBJ2-1, with D possibly matching TRBD1 (5 bases). Germline V lookup: CDR1 SGHDT, CDR2 YYEEEE. This CDR3 spans 16 amino acids. The V gene lost 4 bases and the J gene lost 4 bases, with 18 bases spanning the gap. The CDR3 reads CASSPEKARGYNEQFF. The CDR3 nucleotides are TGTGCCAGCAGCCCGGAGAAGGCTAGGGGTTACAATGAGCAGTTCTTC.

On this clone: The sample has other DNA sequences that encode this CDR3 too. The chain is built from TRBV2 and TRBJ1-5, with a tentative D call TRBD1 (5 bases). Germline V lookup: CDR1 SNHLY, CDR2 FYNNEI. Trimming stripped 3 bases from V and 2 bases from J, with 8 bases between. This CDR3 spans 14 amino acids. CDR3 in DNA: TGTGCCAGCAGTGAGGAACAGGGCAATCAGCCCCAGCATTTT. Its translation is CASSEEQGNQPQHF.

The chain links TRBV6-6 to TRBJ1-1, with 8 bases fitting TRBD1. Unmatched junction bases numbered 3, after V lost 5 bases and J lost 1 base. This CDR3 is built from 14 residues. Germline V gene lookup returns CDR1 MNHNY and CDR2 SVGAGI (reference sequence). The CDR3 coding sequence is TGTGCCAGCAGTGACAGGGGCTCGAACACTGAAGCTTTCTTT. Translated, it gives CASSDRGSNTEAFF.

This clone was detected once. This chain's CDR3 is CATSRDKSRGEKLFF. CDR3 nucleotides: TGTGCCACCAGCAGAGATAAGTCAAGGGGAGAAAAACTGTTTTTT. V gene TRBV15 combines with J gene TRBJ1-4; weak D call: TRBD1 (5 bases). From germline, CDR1 is LNHNV and CDR2 YYDKDF (reference sequence). V was pared by 0 bases and J by 8 bases, with 13 bases between. This CDR3 is built from 15 residues.

The chain uses TRBV27 and TRBJ2-7; possibly TRBD2 for D (5 bases). CDR3 length equals 13 residues. V was clipped by 5 bases and J by 0 bases, with 8 bases between them. CDR1 MNHEY and CDR2 SMNVEV come from the germline V gene (reference sequence). The CDR3 DNA reads TGTGCCAGCAGTCCGGGGAACTCCTACGAGCAGTACTTC. This codes for CASSPGNSYEQYF.

CDR3 sequence: CSVGVDRADTQYF. Written as DNA, the CDR3 is TGCAGCGTTGGCGTAGATAGAGCAGATACGCAGTATTTT. V and J are TRBV29-1 and TRBJ2-3, with D unresolved. The V end lost 4 bases, the J end lost 4 bases, and 12 bases lay between the germline ends. Germline CDR1 reads SQVTM; CDR2 reads ANQGSEA. The CDR3 runs to 13 residues.

The V call is TRBV6-5, the J call TRBJ2-2; a possible D gene is TRBD1 (5 bases). Germline-derived CDR1 and CDR2 are MNHEY and SVGAGI. Trimming took off 6 bases at V and 4 bases at J, with 9 bases between the two ends. CDR3 size: 13 residues. The CDR3 reads CASRRQSTGELFF. In DNA form, the CDR3 reads TGTGCCAGCAGGAGACAGTCCACCGGGGAGCTGTTTTTT.

V gene TRBV29-1 combines with J gene TRBJ1-2; possible D gene TRBD1, 6 bases. CDR1 is SQVTM and CDR2 is ANQGSEA in the germline V gene. The CDR3 covers 17 residues. Trimming stripped 0 bases from V and 7 bases from J, with 24 bases between. The CDR3 spells CSVEELDGGRGGGGYTF. For the CDR3, the DNA is TGCAGCGTTGAAGAGTTGGATGGGGGCCGCGGGGGCGGTGGCTACACCTTC.

The chain recombines TRBV2 with TRBJ2-3; 12 bases agree with TRBD1. The CDR3 covers 18 residues. The junction had 12 bases not matched to a gene; V was cut back by 8 bases and J by 0 bases. Germline loops: CDR1 SNHLY, CDR2 FYNNEI. The CDR3 here is CASCSGQGALSSTDTQYF. The CDR3 DNA sequence: TGTGCCAGCTGTTCGGGACAGGGGGCCTTATCTAGCACAGATACGCAGTATTTT.

This clone occurred once. The J gene is TRBJ1-2, the V gene TRBV11-2; D gene uncertain. Germline V CDR1 and CDR2: SGHAT, FQNNGV. The CDR3 runs 13 residues. V was cut by 0 bases and J by 6 bases, with 8 bases left in between. CDR3 coding DNA: TGTGCCAGCAGCTTAGACAGGCAGGATGGCTACACCTTC. It is translated as CASSLDRQDGYTF.

In nucleotides, the CDR3 is TGTGCCAGCAGCCCTAATTCTGGACTAGCCCGCTACGAGCAGTACTTC. Protein: CASSPNSGLARYEQYF. The V and J genes are TRBV7-9 and TRBJ2-7; 8 bases are shared with TRBD2. V lost 5 bases to trimming and J lost 3 bases; unmatched junction nucleotides: 12. The germline V gene encodes CDR1 SEHNR and CDR2 FQNEAQ (reference sequence). CDR3 length: 16 residues.

This clone was seen a single time. Its ends do not fully match the called genes, so a read error is possible. V usage is TRBV28 and J usage is TRBJ2-3; D not certain. Germline V CDR1 and CDR2: MDHEN, SYDVKM. The CDR3 covers 11 residues. The CDR3 DNA follows: TGTGCCAGCAGTAAACGAGATACGCAATATTTT. It is translated as CASSKRDTQYF.

This clone was picked up a small number of times. The genes are TRBV6-5 and TRBJ2-1; TRBD2 matches at 10 bases. Germline CDR1 is MNHEY and CDR2 is SVGAGI. Trimming took 7 bases from V and 8 from J; bases not matched to a gene: 5. The length of the CDR3 is 13 residues. The CDR3 protein is CASKAGGPYEQFF. Written as DNA, the CDR3 is TGTGCCAGCAAAGCGGGAGGGCCCTATGAGCAGTTCTTC.

In this sample, this clone turned up a few times. The chain uses TRBV6-5 and TRBJ2-2, with a possible D match to TRBD1 (5 bases). Trimming cost V 6 bases and J 4 bases, with 12 bases left between them. CDR1 MNHEY and CDR2 SVGAGI come from the germline V gene. The CDR3 contains 14 residues. In DNA form, the CDR3 reads TGTGCCAGCAGCGCCTTAGACAGCACCGGGGAGCTGTTTTTT. Its translation: CASSALDSTGELFF.

J is TRBJ1-2 and V is TRBV4-1; 8 bases map to TRBD1. The CDR3 contains 17 residues. Per germline, CDR1 MGHRA and CDR2 YSYEKL. Trimming cost V 1 base and J 8 bases; bases outside gene matches: 15. For the CDR3, the DNA is TGCGCCAGCAGCCAAGTTTCACAGGGGGGCCCGCAGCGGGGCTACACCTTC. This codes for CASSQVSQGGPQRGYTF.

The J gene is TRBJ1-2, the V gene TRBV5-1, with D perhaps TRBD1 (6 bases). Trimming removed 4 bases at V and 7 bases at J, with 20 bases between. This CDR3 comprises 15 residues. Germline V gene lookup returns CDR1 SGHRS and CDR2 YFSETQ. The CDR3 bases are TGCGCCAGCAGCCCAACGGGACAAGTTAACCTTGGCTACACCTTC. This translates into CASSPTGQVNLGYTF.

This chain links TRBV2 with TRBJ1-2; a possible D gene is TRBD1 (5 bases). The CDR3 runs 12 residues. V lost 5 bases to trimming and J lost 4 bases, with 8 bases between them. CDR1 is SNHLY, CDR2 FYNNEI, per germline. In nucleotides, the CDR3 is TGTGCCAGCAGTCGGGGGAGCTATGGCTACACCTTC. Translating it yields CASSRGSYGYTF.

The J gene is TRBJ2-7, the V gene TRBV5-6, with 8 bases lining up with TRBD2. Germline V CDR1 and CDR2: SGHDT, YYEEEE. The V gene end was trimmed by 0 bases and the J gene end by 7 bases; junction bases not matched to a gene: 6. The CDR3 has 14 amino acids. The CDR3 DNA follows: TGTGCCAGCAGCTTGGTGGCGGGAGGAGGGGAGCAGTACTTC. Protein product: CASSLVAGGGEQYF.

The gene calls are TRBV27 and TRBJ1-1; 8 bases line up with TRBD1. This CDR3 spans 15 amino acids. After removal of 3 bases from V and 4 bases from J, the junction contained 7 bases not matched to a gene. Germline V gene lookup returns CDR1 MNHEY and CDR2 SMNVEV (reference sequence). The chain's CDR3 is CASSFNPGGVTEAFF. The DNA for the CDR3 is TGTGCCAGCAGTTTTAACCCAGGGGGCGTCACTGAAGCTTTCTTT.

This chain links TRBV28 with TRBJ2-7; D is uncertain. Germline V gene sequence: CDR1 MDHEN, CDR2 SYDVKM. Between the trimmed V and J ends, which lost 6 bases and 8 bases, there was a span of 17 bases. CDR3 length equals 13 residues. This CDR3 is CASRVAPGNKQYF. CDR3 DNA sequence: TGTGCCAGCAGAGTAGCACCCGGTAACAAGCAGTACTTC.

This clone was seen more than once but under ten times. V and J are TRBV23-1 and TRBJ1-2, with D uncertain. TRBV23-1 is reported as an ORF; its role is uncertain. The CDR3 has 15 amino acids. V was cut by 0 bases and J by 0 bases, with 8 bases left in between. The CDR3 loop is CASSQSFGANYGYTF. The CDR3 region has the DNA TGCGCCAGCAGTCAATCGTTCGGGGCTAACTATGGCTACACCTTC.

The CDR3 coding sequence is TGTGCCAGCGCTACTAGCGGGAGTTCGACCAAAAACATTCAGTACTTC. Translated, it gives CASATSGSSTKNIQYF. V is TRBV6-6 and J is TRBJ2-4; 11 bases agree with TRBD2. This CDR3 has 16 residues. CDR1 MNHNY and CDR2 SVGAGI come from the germline V gene (reference sequence). V gave up 8 bases and J gave up 2 bases; unmatched junction bases: 8.

The chain employs TRBV6-5 and TRBJ2-5; possibly TRBD2 for D (6 bases). Between the trimmed V and J ends, which lost 5 bases and 10 bases, there was a span of 20 bases. In germline, CDR1 is MNHEY, CDR2 SVGAGI. This CDR3 is 14 amino acids long. The CDR3 DNA reads as TGTGCCAGCAGTGAAGGTAGCGGAAGGGGCATCCAGTACTTC. Its translation: CASSEGSGRGIQYF.

This chain links TRBV4-1 with TRBJ1-2, with a weak D call TRBD1 (5 bases). The CDR3 has 14 amino acids. Germline CDR1 is MGHRA and CDR2 is YSYEKL. Trimming shortened V by 4 bases and J by 5 bases, and 14 bases separated the two germline ends. CDR3 loop: CASSPIDRTYGYTF. DNA of the CDR3: TGCGCCAGCAGCCCCATCGACAGAACTTATGGCTACACCTTC.

J is TRBJ2-6 and V is TRBV6-5; 7 bases align to TRBD2. CDR3 length: 15 residues. V shed 0 bases and J 9 bases; nucleotides not matched to a gene: 5. Per germline, CDR1 MNHEY and CDR2 SVGAGI. CDR3 DNA: TGTGCCAGCAGTTACTCCGGGGGAGGGTTCAACGTCCTGACTTTC. This sequence encodes CASSYSGGGFNVLTF.

The chain is built from TRBV30 and TRBJ2-7; D might be TRBD1 (6 bases). V was pared by 1 base and J by 6 bases, with 19 bases between. The CDR3 length is 15 residues. CDR1 and CDR2 (germline): GTSNPN, SVGIG (reference sequence). The CDR3 here is CAWSAPVDRPFEQYF. As DNA, the CDR3 is TGTGCCTGGAGTGCGCCCGTAGACAGGCCGTTCGAGCAGTACTTC.

Details on this clone: At one end, the junction sequence differs from germline, possibly due to a read error. The V and J genes are TRBV9 and TRBJ1-2; D is ambiguous. Germline V gene data show CDR1 as SGDLS and CDR2 as YYNGEE. The CDR3 spans 13 residues. CDR3 loop: CASSGDILYRYTF. The CDR3 DNA is TGTGCCAGCAGCGGAGACATTCTCTATCGCTACACCTTC.

The CDR3 nucleotides read TGCGCCAGCAATGCAGGGTACTATGGCTACACCTTC. Amino acid sequence: CASNAGYYGYTF. The chain is built from TRBV4-1 and TRBJ1-2; tentatively, D is TRBD1 (5 bases). This CDR3 is 12 amino acids long. CDR1 MGHRA and CDR2 YSYEKL come from the germline V gene. V shed 7 bases and J shed 3 bases, with 9 bases lying between them.

V and J are TRBV5-4 and TRBJ2-2; 7 nucleotides agree with TRBD2. Losses at the gene ends were 0 bases for V and 4 bases for J; bases not matched to a gene: 0. Per germline, CDR1 SGHNT and CDR2 YYREEE (reference sequence). The CDR3 contains 14 residues. The CDR3 sequence: CASSLGGSTGELFF. CDR3 coding DNA: TGTGCCAGCAGCTTGGGCGGGAGCACCGGGGAGCTGTTTTTT.